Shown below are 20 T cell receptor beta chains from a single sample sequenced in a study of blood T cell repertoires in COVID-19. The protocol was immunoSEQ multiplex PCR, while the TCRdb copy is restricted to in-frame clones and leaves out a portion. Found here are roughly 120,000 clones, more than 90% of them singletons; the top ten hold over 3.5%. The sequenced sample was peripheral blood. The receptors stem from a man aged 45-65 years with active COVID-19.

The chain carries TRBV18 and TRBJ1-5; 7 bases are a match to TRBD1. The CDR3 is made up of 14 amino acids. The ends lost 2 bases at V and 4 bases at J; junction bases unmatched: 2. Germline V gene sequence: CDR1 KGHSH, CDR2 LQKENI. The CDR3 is CASSPSTGNQPQHF. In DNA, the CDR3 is TGTGCCAGCTCACCATCGACAGGGAATCAGCCCCAGCATTTT.

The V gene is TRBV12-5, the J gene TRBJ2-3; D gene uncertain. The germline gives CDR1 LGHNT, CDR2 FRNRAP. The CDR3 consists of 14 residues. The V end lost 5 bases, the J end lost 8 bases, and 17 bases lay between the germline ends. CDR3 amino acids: CASGPRGGASTQYF. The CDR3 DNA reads TGTGCTAGTGGTCCCCGAGGCGGCGCTTCTACGCAGTATTTT.

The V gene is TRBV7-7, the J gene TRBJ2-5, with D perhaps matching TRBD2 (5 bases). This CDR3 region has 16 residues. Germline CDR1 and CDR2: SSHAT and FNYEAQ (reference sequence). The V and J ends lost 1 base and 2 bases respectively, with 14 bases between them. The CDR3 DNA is TGTGCCAGCAGCTTAGGGAGGCTAGTAGTGCAAGAGACCCAGTACTTC. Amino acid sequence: CASSLGRLVVQETQYF.

The CDR3 region has the DNA TGTGCCAGCAGTTTTAGTCTAGATGGTGCAGATACGCAGTATTTT. Encoded protein: CASSFSLDGADTQYF. The chain employs TRBV28 and TRBJ2-3; the D is unclear. Germline V gene sequence: CDR1 MDHEN, CDR2 SYDVKM. V dropped 3 bases and J dropped 4 bases, with 14 bases sitting between them. CDR3 length equals 15 residues.

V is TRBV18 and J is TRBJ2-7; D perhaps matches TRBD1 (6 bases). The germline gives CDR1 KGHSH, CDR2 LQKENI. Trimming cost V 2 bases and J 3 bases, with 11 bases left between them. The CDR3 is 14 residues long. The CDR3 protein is CASSPSGVSYEQYF. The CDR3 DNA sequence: TGTGCCAGCTCACCATCAGGGGTCAGCTACGAGCAGTACTTC.

The CDR3 DNA reads TGTGCCAGCAGTGGACAGGGATACGGTGAGCAGTTCTTC. It encodes CASSGQGYGEQFF. This chain connects TRBV6-4 to TRBJ2-1; 7 positions agree with TRBD1. Trimming removed 4 bases from V and 9 bases from J; junction bases left unmatched: 6. CDR3 length: 13 residues. CDR1 is MRHNA, CDR2 SNTAGT, per germline.

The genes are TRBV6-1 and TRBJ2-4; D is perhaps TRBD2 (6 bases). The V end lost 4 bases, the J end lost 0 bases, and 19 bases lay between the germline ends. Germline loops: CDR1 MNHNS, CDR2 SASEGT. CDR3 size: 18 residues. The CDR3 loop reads CASSARESAFLAKNIQYF. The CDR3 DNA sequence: TGTGCCAGCAGTGCTCGGGAGTCCGCCTTCTTAGCCAAAAACATTCAGTACTTC.

CDR3 sequence: CASSFGGLNTEAFF. DNA for the CDR3: TGTGCCAGCAGCTTCGGGGGGCTGAACACTGAAGCTTTCTTT. The chain combines TRBV11-3 with TRBJ1-1, with a possible D match to TRBD1 (6 bases). Looked up from germline, CDR1 is SGHNT and CDR2 is YENEEA. V shed 3 bases and J shed 0 bases, with 8 bases lying between them. The CDR3 is 14 amino acids.

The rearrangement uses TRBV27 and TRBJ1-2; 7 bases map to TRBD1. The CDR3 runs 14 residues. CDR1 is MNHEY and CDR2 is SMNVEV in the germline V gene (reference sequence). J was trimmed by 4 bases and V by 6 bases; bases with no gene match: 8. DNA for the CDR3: TGTGCCAGCAGGCTAGGGGGCGGCCTCTATGGCTACACCTTC. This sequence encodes CASRLGGGLYGYTF.

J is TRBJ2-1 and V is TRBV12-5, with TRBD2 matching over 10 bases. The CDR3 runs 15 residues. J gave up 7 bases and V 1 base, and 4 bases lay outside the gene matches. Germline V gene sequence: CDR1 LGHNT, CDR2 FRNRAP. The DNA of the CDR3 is TGTGCTAGTGGTTTGGGTAGCGGGGGGCTAAATGAGCAGTTCTTC. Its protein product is CASGLGSGGLNEQFF.

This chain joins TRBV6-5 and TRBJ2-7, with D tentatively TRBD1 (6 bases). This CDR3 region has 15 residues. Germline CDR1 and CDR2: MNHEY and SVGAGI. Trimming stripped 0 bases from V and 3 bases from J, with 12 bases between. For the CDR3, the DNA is TGTGCCAGCAGTTACTCCTACAGGGACCACTACGAGCAGTACTTC. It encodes CASSYSYRDHYEQYF.

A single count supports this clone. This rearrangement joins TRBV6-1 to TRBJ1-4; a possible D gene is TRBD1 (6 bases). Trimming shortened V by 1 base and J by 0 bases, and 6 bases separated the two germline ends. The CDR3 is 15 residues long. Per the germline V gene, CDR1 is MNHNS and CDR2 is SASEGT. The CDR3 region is CASSEGTATNEKLFF. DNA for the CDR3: TGTGCCAGCAGTGAAGGGACAGCAACTAATGAAAAACTGTTTTTT.

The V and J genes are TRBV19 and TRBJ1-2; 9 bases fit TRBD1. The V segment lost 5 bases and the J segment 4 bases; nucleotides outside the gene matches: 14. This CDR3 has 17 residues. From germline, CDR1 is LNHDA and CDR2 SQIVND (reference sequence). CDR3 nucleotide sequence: TGTGCCAGTAGTTCGGGACAGGGACTTATTTCCTTCTATGGCTACACCTTC. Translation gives CASSSGQGLISFYGYTF.

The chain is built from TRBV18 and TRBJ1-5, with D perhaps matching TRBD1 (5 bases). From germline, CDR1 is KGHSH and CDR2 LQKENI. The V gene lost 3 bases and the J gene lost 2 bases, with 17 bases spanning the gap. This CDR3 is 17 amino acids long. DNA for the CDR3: TGTGCCAGCTCACCCAGTCAGGGCGCTTGGGGCAATCAGCCCCAGCATTTT. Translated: CASSPSQGAWGNQPQHF. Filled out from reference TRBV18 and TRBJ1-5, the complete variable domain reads NAGVMQNPRHLVRRRGQEARLRCSPMKGHSHVYWYRQLPEEGLKFMVYLQKENIIDESGMPKERFSAEFPKEGPSILRIQQVVRGDSAAYFCASSPSQGAWGNQPQHFGDGTRLSIL.

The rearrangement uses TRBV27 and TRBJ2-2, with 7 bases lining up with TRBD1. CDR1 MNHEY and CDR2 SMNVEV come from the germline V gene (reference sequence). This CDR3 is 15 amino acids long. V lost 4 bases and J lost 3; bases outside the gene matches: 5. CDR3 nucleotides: TGTGCCAGCAGTTACAGGGGAATGGACACCGGGGAGCTGTTTTTT. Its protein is CASSYRGMDTGELFF.

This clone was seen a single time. CDR3 nucleotides: TGTGCCAGCGGTCAGGGGGGAAACATTCAGTACTTC. It encodes CASGQGGNIQYF. This chain connects TRBV12-3 or TRBV12-4 to TRBJ2-4; a possible D gene is TRBD1 (7 bases). V was cut by 8 bases and J by 6 bases, with 11 bases left in between. The CDR3 is made up of 12 amino acids.

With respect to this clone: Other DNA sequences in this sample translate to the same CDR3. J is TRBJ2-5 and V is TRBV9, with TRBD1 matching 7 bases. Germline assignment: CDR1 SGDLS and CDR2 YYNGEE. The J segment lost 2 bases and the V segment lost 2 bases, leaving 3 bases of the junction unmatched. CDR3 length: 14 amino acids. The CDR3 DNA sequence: TGTGCCAGCAGCGTCGGGACAGTTCAAGAGACCCAGTACTTC. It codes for CASSVGTVQETQYF.

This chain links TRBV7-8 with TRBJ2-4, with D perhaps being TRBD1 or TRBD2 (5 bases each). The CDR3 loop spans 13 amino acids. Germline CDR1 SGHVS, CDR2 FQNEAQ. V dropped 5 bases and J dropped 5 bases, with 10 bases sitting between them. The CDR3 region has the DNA TGTGCCAGCAGCCGGGGCCCGCAAAACATTCAGTACTTC. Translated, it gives CASSRGPQNIQYF.

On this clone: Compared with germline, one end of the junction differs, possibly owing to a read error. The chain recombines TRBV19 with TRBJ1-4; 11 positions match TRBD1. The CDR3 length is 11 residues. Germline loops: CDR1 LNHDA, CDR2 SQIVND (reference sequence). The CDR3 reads CASMGQGVPLF. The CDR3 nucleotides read TGTGCCAGTATGGGACAGGGGGTTCCCCTCTTT. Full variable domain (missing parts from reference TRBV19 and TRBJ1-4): DGGITQSPKYLFRKEGQNVTLSCEQNLNHDAMYWYRQDPGQGLRLIYYSQIVNDFQKGDIAEGYSVSREKKESFPLTVTSAQKNPTAFYLCASMGQGVPLFGSGTQLSVL.

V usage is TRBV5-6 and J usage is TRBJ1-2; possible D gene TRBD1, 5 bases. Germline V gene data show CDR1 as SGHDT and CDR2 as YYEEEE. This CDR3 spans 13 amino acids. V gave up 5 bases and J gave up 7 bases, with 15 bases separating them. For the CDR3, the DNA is TGTGCCAGCAGGCTGGGGCAGGCTGGTGGCTACACCTTC. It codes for CASRLGQAGGYTF.